Following are 9 T cell receptor beta chains from one sample sequenced in a study of T-cell memory formation after mild COVID-19. Using its own MiXCR run on the 5' RACE reads, TCRdb lists one record per CDR3 protein. The sample has 150,000 to 200,000 distinct CDR3 sequences, about 15% seen once. The sequenced sample was PBMCs or a T cell subset sorted from them (not recorded which). The receptors shown here come from an adult woman who had mild COVID-19 (a few samples of this study predate the infection). Cell type and time point are not known.

This clonotype has only one observation. The V call is TRBV19, the J call TRBJ1-2; a weak D match, TRBD1 (5 bases). Germline V gives CDR1 LNHDA, CDR2 SQIVND (reference sequence). Trimming cost V 7 bases and J 0 bases, with 15 bases left between them. CDR3 size: 15 residues. The CDR3 bases are TGTGCCAGTACCTCCCCTCGGGGACCTAACTATGGCTACACCTTC. As protein: CASTSPRGPNYGYTF.

The chain recombines TRBV4-3 with TRBJ2-3; 10 bases match TRBD2. In germline, CDR1 is LGHNA, CDR2 YSLEER. The CDR3 is 16 amino acids. V shed 4 bases, J shed 1 base, and the junction held 5 bases outside the gene matches. CDR3 sequence: CASSPFLAGGTDTQYF. CDR3 DNA sequence: TGCGCCAGCAGCCCCTTTCTAGCGGGGGGCACAGATACGCAGTATTTT.

This clonotype has more than one count but fewer than ten. This chain uses TRBV3-1 with TRBJ2-7; D not certain. This CDR3 contains 13 residues. The V gene lost 3 bases and the J gene lost 5 bases, with 11 bases spanning the gap. The germline V gene has CDR1 LGHDT and CDR2 YNNKEL (reference sequence). The CDR3 sequence: CASSHKYPDEQYF. In nucleotides, the CDR3 is TGTGCCAGCAGCCACAAATACCCGGACGAGCAGTACTTC.

Here the CDR3 reads CASQSGTPPYEQYF. The DNA for the CDR3 is TGCGCCAGCCAATCCGGGACTCCACCTTACGAGCAGTACTTC. The V and J genes are TRBV5-1 and TRBJ2-7, with a weak D call TRBD2 (6 bases). Germline V CDR1 and CDR2: SGHRS, YFSETQ. Deletions cut 7 bases from V and 4 bases from J, with 18 bases between. This CDR3 contains 14 residues.

V usage is TRBV29-1 and J usage is TRBJ1-2, with 11 bases aligning to TRBD1. V trimming: 3 bases; J trimming: 7 bases; junction bases outside the gene matches: 4. The germline gives CDR1 SQVTM, CDR2 ANQGSEA. This CDR3 region has 13 residues. CDR3 bases: TGCAGCGTTGAGAGGACAGGGGGCTTTGGCTACACCTTC. Protein product: CSVERTGGFGYTF.

The V gene is TRBV5-1, the J gene TRBJ2-1, with 12 bases that match TRBD2. The CDR3 has 16 amino acids. Germline CDR1 SGHRS, CDR2 YFSETQ. Trimming at V came to 4 bases and at J to 8 bases, leaving 10 bases not matched to a gene. The DNA for the CDR3 is TGCGCCAGCAGCATACGACTAGCGGGAGACTTGGATGAGCAGTTCTTC. Amino acid sequence: CASSIRLAGDLDEQFF.

The J gene is TRBJ2-3, the V gene TRBV23-1, with TRBD1 as a possible D gene (6 bases). TRBV23-1 is classed as an ORF, of uncertain function. The CDR3 length is 13 residues. Trimming left V 3 bases short and J 6 bases short, with 10 bases between. This chain's CDR3 is CASSQPGEDTQYF. DNA for the CDR3: TGCGCCAGCAGTCAGCCAGGGGAGGATACGCAGTATTTT.

V and J are TRBV13 and TRBJ1-1; D is unclear. Trimming left V 0 bases short and J 0 bases short, with 5 bases between. Germline CDR1 reads PRHDT; CDR2 reads FYEKMQ (reference sequence). This CDR3 region has 14 residues. CDR3 in amino acids: CASSLGSLNTEAFF. CDR3 DNA sequence: TGTGCCAGCAGCTTAGGGAGTCTGAACACTGAAGCTTTCTTT.

In its sample, this clonotype was seen a few times. The rearrangement uses TRBV19 and TRBJ2-7, with 8 bases that match TRBD1. In germline, CDR1 is LNHDA, CDR2 SQIVND (reference sequence). J lost 5 bases, V lost 5 bases, and 8 bases had no gene match. The CDR3 extends over 14 amino acids. CDR3 nucleotides: TGTGCCAGTAGTGTGGACAGGGAACTCCACGAGCAGTACTTC. As protein: CASSVDRELHEQYF.